This TCR beta chain was found in a study of blood T cell repertoires in COVID-19. Study information: The United States, Italy and Spain provided the acute and convalescent COVID-19 samples.

Measured with immunoSEQ multiplex PCR; TCRdb has only the in-frame clones, and not every one. The repertoire consists of 300,000 to 350,000 clones, with around 80% occurring once and the leading ten covering about 2.7%. V lost 7 bases to trimming and J lost 6 bases; unmatched junction nucleotides: 5. The V gene's germline CDR1 is MNHNY and CDR2 SVGAGI (reference sequence). The CDR3 extends over 13 amino acids. V is TRBV6-6 and J is TRBJ1-5; TRBD1 matches 8 bases. The sequence derives from a man between 25 and 39 years old with active or convalescent COVID-19. Material: peripheral blood. Here the CDR3 DNA reads TGTGCCAGCAATGACAGGGGAGGTCAGCCCCAGCATTTT. This translates into CASNDRGGQPQHF.